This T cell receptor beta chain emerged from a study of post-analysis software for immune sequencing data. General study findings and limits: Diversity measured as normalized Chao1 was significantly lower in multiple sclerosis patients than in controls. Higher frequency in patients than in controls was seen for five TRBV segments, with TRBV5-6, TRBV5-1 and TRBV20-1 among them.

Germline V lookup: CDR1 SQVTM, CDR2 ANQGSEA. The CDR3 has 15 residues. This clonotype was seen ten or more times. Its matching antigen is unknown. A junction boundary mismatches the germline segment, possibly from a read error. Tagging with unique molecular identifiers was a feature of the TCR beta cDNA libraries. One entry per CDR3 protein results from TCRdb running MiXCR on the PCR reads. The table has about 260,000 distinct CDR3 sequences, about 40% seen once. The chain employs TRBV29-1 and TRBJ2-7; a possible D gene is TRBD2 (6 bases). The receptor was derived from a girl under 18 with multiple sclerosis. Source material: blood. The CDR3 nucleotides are TGCAGCGCTGAACATTCACAAGGAGGGTCCTACGAGCAGTACTTC. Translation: CSAEHSQGGSYEQYF.